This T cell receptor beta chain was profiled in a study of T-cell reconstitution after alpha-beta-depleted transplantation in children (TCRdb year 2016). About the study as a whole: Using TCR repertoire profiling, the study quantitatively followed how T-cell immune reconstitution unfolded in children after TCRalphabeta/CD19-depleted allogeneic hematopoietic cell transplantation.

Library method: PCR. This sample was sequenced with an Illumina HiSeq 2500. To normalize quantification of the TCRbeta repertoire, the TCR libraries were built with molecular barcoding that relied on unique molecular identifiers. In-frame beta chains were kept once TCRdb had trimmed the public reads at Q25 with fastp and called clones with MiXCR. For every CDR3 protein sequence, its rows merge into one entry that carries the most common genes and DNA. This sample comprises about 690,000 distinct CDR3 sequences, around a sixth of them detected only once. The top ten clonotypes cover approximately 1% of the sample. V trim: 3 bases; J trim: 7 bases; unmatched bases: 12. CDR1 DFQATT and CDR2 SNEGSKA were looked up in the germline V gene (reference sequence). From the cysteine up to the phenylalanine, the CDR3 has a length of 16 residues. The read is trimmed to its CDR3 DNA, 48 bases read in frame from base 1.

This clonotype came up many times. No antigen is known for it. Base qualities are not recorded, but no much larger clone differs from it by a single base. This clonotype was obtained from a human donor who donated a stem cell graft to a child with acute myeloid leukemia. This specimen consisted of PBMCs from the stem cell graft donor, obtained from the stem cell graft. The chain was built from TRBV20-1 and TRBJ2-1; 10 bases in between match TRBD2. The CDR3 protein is CSARARGTSAGNEQFF. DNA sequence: TGCAGTGCTAGGGCCCGCGGGACTAGCGCTGGGAATGAGCAGTTCTTC.